The rows below give T cell receptor beta chains drawn from one sample of a study of cytomegalovirus exposure and HLA in healthy donors. The assay was immunoSEQ multiplex PCR, and TCRdb's table has in-frame clones only and misses some. The sample has over 150,000 clones, 60% to 80% seen once. The sample was PBMCs. These receptor sequences come from a man between 18 and 29 years old in good health and CMV-seropositive. Both conserved end residues are part of each CDR3. D genes are given only for firm matches. Clone sizes are given selectively: once, few, many, or a class where the clone is expanded.

CDR3 DNA	CDR3 protein	clone size	J gene	D gene	V gene
TGTGCCAGCAGTGAAATGCCACCGGGACTAGCGGGAGTTGAGCAGTTCTTC	CASSEMPPGLAGVEQFF	few	TRBJ2-1	TRBD2	TRBV2
TGTTCCAGCAGCTCGGGGGGTGTTGGCTACACCTTC	CSSSSGGVGYTF	NA	TRBJ1-2	NA	TRBV7-9
TGTGCCAGTAATACGGGGAAGAACACTGAAGCTTTCTTT	CASNTGKNTEAFF	NA	TRBJ1-1	NA	TRBV25-1
TGTGCCAGCAGCCTCAGACTAGTTACTCTTACAGATACGCAGTATTTT	CASSLRLVTLTDTQYF	NA	TRBJ2-3	NA	TRBV11-3
TGTGCCAGTAGTACCCAGACAGGCCTTGGCAATCAGCCCCAGCATTTT	CASSTQTGLGNQPQHF	NA	TRBJ1-5	NA	TRBV19
TGCGCCAGCAGCTTACCGGGACTTAGCACAGATACGCAGTATTTT	CASSLPGLSTDTQYF	few	TRBJ2-3	NA	TRBV5-1
TGCGCCAGCAGCCACCCCCAGACAGGGGGCACGGAGCAGTACTTC	CASSHPQTGGTEQYF	NA	TRBJ2-7	TRBD1	TRBV4-1
TGTGCCAGCAGCTTTTCAGGGGGCCCTAATGAAAAACTGTTTTTT	CASSFSGGPNEKLFF	NA	TRBJ1-4	TRBD1	TRBV5-5
TGTGCCAGCAGCTTGGGTCCGGGGATGGGCAATCAGCCCCAGCATTTT	CASSLGPGMGNQPQHF	NA	TRBJ1-5	NA	TRBV5-4
TGCGCCAGCAGCGCCACTTCAGGGGCCCCCTACGAGCAGTACTTC	CASSATSGAPYEQYF	few	TRBJ2-7	NA	TRBV5-1
TGTGCCAGCAGCCAAGAAGGGCTAGCGGATCTCAATGAGCAGTTCTTC	CASSQEGLADLNEQFF	NA	TRBJ2-1	TRBD2	TRBV4-2
TGCAGCGAGACGTTAGGGGGAAACACAGATACGCAGTATTTT	CSETLGGNTDTQYF	once	TRBJ2-3	NA	TRBV29-1
TGCGCCAGCAGTCTGGGGGGACAGGGCTACTACGAGCAGTACTTC	CASSLGGQGYYEQYF	NA	TRBJ2-7	TRBD1	TRBV5-1
TGTGCCAGCAGCTTAGAGGCTAGCGGGGGCACCCAAGAGACCCAGTACTTC	CASSLEASGGTQETQYF	NA	TRBJ2-5	TRBD2	TRBV7-6
TGCAGTGCTCCCCCCTTCACCTTC	CSAPPFTF	NA	TRBJ1-2	NA	TRBV20-1
TGTGCCAGCAGCGTACGATCGTCACTAGCGGGTTTCACAGATACGCAGTATTTT	CASSVRSSLAGFTDTQYF	NA	TRBJ2-3	TRBD2	TRBV9
TGTGCCTGGAGTCTCGACAGGGCTGAAGCTTTCTTT	CAWSLDRAEAFF	NA	TRBJ1-1	TRBD1	TRBV30
TGCGCCAGCAGCCCAACGAGCGGAGACTCCTACGAGCAGTACTTC	CASSPTSGDSYEQYF	NA	TRBJ2-7	NA	TRBV5-1
TGTGCCAGTAGTATAACTAGCGGGGAAGTTACGCAGTATTTT	CASSITSGEVTQYF	NA	TRBJ2-3	TRBD2	TRBV19
TGCAGCGTCCCCTTAGGGGGCCACGAGCAGTACTTC	CSVPLGGHEQYF	NA	TRBJ2-7	TRBD1	TRBV29-1
TGTGCCAGTACTCCCAGTTTCAATTTTAATTCACCCCTCCACTTT	CASTPSFNFNSPLHF	NA	TRBJ1-6	NA	TRBV19
TGTGCCAGCAGAGCCCGGGGGGGGTATACGGAAAAACTGTTTTTT	CASRARGGYTEKLFF	NA	TRBJ1-4	NA	TRBV6-1
TGTGCCAGCAGCCCCGACAGGGGACCTTTCTCTGGGGCCAACGTCCTGACTTTC	CASSPDRGPFSGANVLTF	NA	TRBJ2-6	TRBD1	TRBV7-2
TGTGCCAGCGGCAGGAGGGCCGGGGAGCTGTTTTTT	CASGRRAGELFF	NA	TRBJ2-2	NA	TRBV13
TGTGCCACCAGCAGAGATTTGCGGGAGTTAGACATTCAGTACTTC	CATSRDLRELDIQYF	NA	TRBJ2-4	TRBD2	TRBV15
TGCAGCGCATACGGACAGGGGCTACACAATGAGCAGTTCTTC	CSAYGQGLHNEQFF	NA	TRBJ2-1	TRBD1	TRBV29-1
TGCAGCGCCCCCCTCTCGAGCGGGGGAATCCCTGGCGAGCAGTACTTC	CSAPLSSGGIPGEQYF	few	TRBJ2-7	TRBD2	TRBV29-1
TGTGCCAGTAGTGGGGAGTACGGCACTGAAGCTTTCTTT	CASSGEYGTEAFF	NA	TRBJ1-1	NA	TRBV19
TGTGCCAGTAGTATATCGGCGGGAAGCACAGATACGCAGTATTTT	CASSISAGSTDTQYF	NA	TRBJ2-3	NA	TRBV19
TGCGCCAGCGGTGGAAACAGTCCGACCTACGAGCAGTACTTC	CASGGNSPTYEQYF	once	TRBJ2-7	NA	TRBV5-1
TGTGCCAGCAGCTCGGACAAAAACTCCTACAATGAGCAGTTCTTC	CASSSDKNSYNEQFF	NA	TRBJ2-1	NA	TRBV7-2
TGTGCCAGCAGGCCCCCAGGAACCTACGAGCAGTACTTC	CASRPPGTYEQYF	NA	TRBJ2-7	NA	TRBV6-5
TGTGCCAGCAGTTATAGAAACTCTGGGGCCAACGTCCTGACTTTC	CASSYRNSGANVLTF	NA	TRBJ2-6	NA	TRBV6-5
TGCGCCAGCAGCCTGGTACCCGGGACAGTCGGTGAAAAACTGTTTTTT	CASSLVPGTVGEKLFF	NA	TRBJ1-4	TRBD1	TRBV5-1
TGTGCCAGCAGTCCCAGGGGCCCCTCGAACACCGGGGAGCTGTTTTTT	CASSPRGPSNTGELFF	NA	TRBJ2-2	NA	TRBV7-8
TGTGCCAGCAGCTTGGTGGTTTCTGGGGCCAATCAGCCCCAGCATTTT	CASSLVVSGANQPQHF	NA	TRBJ1-5	NA	TRBV5-5
TGTGCCAGCTCACCAGGGACTAGCGGTTACAATGAGCAGTTCTTC	CASSPGTSGYNEQFF	NA	TRBJ2-1	TRBD2	TRBV18
TGTGCCAGTAGTATCTCTTCCGGGACATTCTCCTACGAGCAGTACTTC	CASSISSGTFSYEQYF	NA	TRBJ2-7	NA	TRBV19
TGTGCCAGTAGTGAGATGCAGGGCAATGAGCAGTTCTTC	CASSEMQGNEQFF	once	TRBJ2-1	NA	TRBV19
TGTGCCAGCAGCCGACTATTCGCCGCGGGAGGGCGCAATGAGCAGTTCTTC	CASSRLFAAGGRNEQFF	NA	TRBJ2-1	TRBD2	TRBV13
TGCAGCGTTCGGGAGGGGTCCCTCTATGGCTACACCTTC	CSVREGSLYGYTF	NA	TRBJ1-2	NA	TRBV29-1
TGTGCCAGCAGCGGACCCGATACGGGACAGAACACTGAAGCTTTCTTT	CASSGPDTGQNTEAFF	NA	TRBJ1-1	NA	TRBV9
TGCGCCAGCAGCCAAGTTGGGGGCTCCAATCAGCCCCAGCATTTT	CASSQVGGSNQPQHF	NA	TRBJ1-5	NA	TRBV4-1
TGTGCCAGCAACAGCATGAACACTGAAGCTTTCTTT	CASNSMNTEAFF	NA	TRBJ1-1	NA	TRBV6-5
TGTGCCAGTAGTATAGATCTGGGGGGAGCAACCAAAAACATTCAGTACTTC	CASSIDLGGATKNIQYF	NA	TRBJ2-4	NA	TRBV19
TGTGCCAGCAGCTTAGGGCAGGGCACTGAAGCTTTCTTT	CASSLGQGTEAFF	NA	TRBJ1-1	NA	TRBV7-6
TGCGCCAGCAGCTTCCCTAGCGCCGAGCAGTACTTC	CASSFPSAEQYF	NA	TRBJ2-7	NA	TRBV5-1
TGTGCCAGCACTACTCAGGTGAACACTGAAGCTTTCTTT	CASTTQVNTEAFF	NA	TRBJ1-1	NA	TRBV6-5
TGTGCCAGCAGCTTGGGGACAGGGATTAGCAATCAGCCCCAGCATTTT	CASSLGTGISNQPQHF	NA	TRBJ1-5	TRBD1	TRBV5-6
TGTGCCAGCAGTTTTGACCGTAGACAGGGACTTCATGGCTACACCTTC	CASSFDRRQGLHGYTF	NA	TRBJ1-2	TRBD1	TRBV27
TGTGCCACCACAGGGGCCACATACTACGAGCAGTACTTC	CATTGATYYEQYF	once	TRBJ2-7	TRBD1	TRBV6-1
TGTGCCCTCGGGACTAGCGGGGGGGCCCCGCAGTATTTT	CALGTSGGAPQYF	NA	TRBJ2-3	TRBD2	TRBV30
TGCGCCAGCAGCCTCGACACCCGGCATAATGAAAAACTGTTTTTT	CASSLDTRHNEKLFF	NA	TRBJ1-4	NA	TRBV4-3
TGTGCCAGCAGTTTATCGTGGCGCGGCTACGAGCAGTACTTC	CASSLSWRGYEQYF	NA	TRBJ2-7	NA	TRBV27
TGTGCCAGCAGCCGAGAGACAGGGTCTGAAAATTACGAGCAGTACTTC	CASSRETGSENYEQYF	few	TRBJ2-7	TRBD1	TRBV5-5
TGTGCCAGCAGTTCCGAGAAGGCTAGCCCAGAGACCCAGTACTTC	CASSSEKASPETQYF	NA	TRBJ2-5	NA	TRBV6-5
TGTGCCAGCAGTGACCACCGAGGGACAGGGTTTGTCAATCAGCCCCAGCATTTT	CASSDHRGTGFVNQPQHF	NA	TRBJ1-5	TRBD1	TRBV6-1
TGTGCCAGTCGGACAGTGACGAACTATGGCTACACCTTC	CASRTVTNYGYTF	NA	TRBJ1-2	NA	TRBV6-1
TGTGCCACCCAGAGGGACTACCCTGGGGCAGATACGCAGTATTTT	CATQRDYPGADTQYF	few	TRBJ2-3	TRBD2	TRBV6-1